Listed here are 18 T cell receptor beta chains from one sample, sequenced in a study of CD4+ T cells in melanoma. Method: immunoSEQ multiplex PCR; TCRdb's copy keeps in-frame clones and lacks some. The sample contains about 140,000 clones, over 90% of which appear only once. These TCRs come from a human donor with melanoma.

V gene TRBV4-2 combines with J gene TRBJ2-1; D is perhaps TRBD1 or TRBD2 (5 bases each). CDR3 size: 16 residues. Germline V gene sequence: CDR1 LGHNA, CDR2 YNFKEQ. V was cut by 1 base and J by 10 bases, with 20 bases left in between. The CDR3 region is CASSQVGDQGFFEQFF. CDR3 in DNA: TGTGCCAGCAGCCAAGTTGGGGACCAAGGGTTTTTCGAGCAGTTCTTC.

The chain has TRBV30 and TRBJ1-6; 9 nucleotides line up with TRBD1. Per germline, CDR1 GTSNPN and CDR2 SVGIG (reference sequence). There are 13 residues in the CDR3. The trim removed 1 base at V and 10 bases at J, leaving 2 bases unmatched. CDR3 residues: CAWSGQGGSPLHF. The DNA for the CDR3 is TGTGCCTGGAGTGGACAGGGGGGCTCACCCCTCCACTTT.

A remark on this clone: The sample has other DNA sequences that encode this CDR3 too. The chain combines TRBV6-5 with TRBJ2-5, with 7 bases lining up with TRBD2. This CDR3 spans 13 amino acids. Germline CDR1 and CDR2: MNHEY and SVGAGI. J gave up 4 bases and V 6 bases, and 5 bases lay outside the gene matches. The CDR3: CASSQGRGETQYF. CDR3 DNA sequence: TGTGCCAGCAGCCAAGGGAGGGGAGAGACCCAGTACTTC.

The J gene is TRBJ2-5, the V gene TRBV7-9; D might be TRBD1 or TRBD2, each matching 5 bases. This CDR3 comprises 14 residues. Germline CDR1 reads SEHNR; CDR2 reads FQNEAQ (reference sequence). V shed 4 bases and J shed 5 bases, with 14 bases lying between them. In DNA form, the CDR3 reads TGTGCCAGCAGCTCACCAGGGAGCGCGGAGACCCAGTACTTC. As protein: CASSSPGSAETQYF.

The gene calls are TRBV6-4 and TRBJ1-1, with D tentatively TRBD1 (5 bases). In germline, CDR1 is MRHNA, CDR2 SNTAGT. Trimming pared 7 bases from V and 5 bases from J, leaving 8 bases between. The CDR3 runs to 11 residues. The DNA of the CDR3 is TGTGCCAGCACACAGGCGACTGAAGCTTTCTTT. As protein: CASTQATEAFF.

The V gene is TRBV5-4, the J gene TRBJ2-3; 12 nucleotides agree with TRBD2. Germline CDR1 and CDR2: SGHNT and YYREEE (reference sequence). V trimming: 10 bases; J trimming: 1 base; junction bases outside the gene matches: 4. The length of the CDR3 is 14 residues. The CDR3 bases are TGTGCCGGCCGACTAGCGGGGGGCACAGATACGCAGTATTTT. Translated, it gives CAGRLAGGTDTQYF.

This chain joins TRBV19 and TRBJ2-5; no clear D gene. The CDR3 is made up of 11 amino acids. Trimming left V 5 bases short and J 4 bases short, with 5 bases between. Per germline, CDR1 LNHDA and CDR2 SQIVND (reference sequence). Here the CDR3 DNA reads TGTGCCAGTAGTGCCGGAGAGACCCAGTACTTC. Translated, it gives CASSAGETQYF.

The rearrangement links TRBV9 to TRBJ1-6; the D gene is possibly TRBD1 (6 bases). The CDR3 covers 16 residues. Trimming left V 0 bases short and J 9 bases short, with 16 bases between. Per the germline V gene, CDR1 is SGDLS and CDR2 is YYNGEE. In DNA, the CDR3 is TGTGCCAGCAGCGTAGAGGCGCAGGGGAACGGTTCACCCCTCCACTTT. Translating it yields CASSVEAQGNGSPLHF.

The chain is built from TRBV18 and TRBJ1-1, with 10 bases lining up with TRBD1. After removal of 5 bases from V and 6 bases from J, the junction contained 9 bases not matched to a gene. The CDR3 length is 15 residues. CDR1 and CDR2 from the germline V gene are KGHSH and LQKENI. The CDR3 loop reads CASSGPGQGSPEAFF. Here the CDR3 DNA reads TGTGCCAGCTCAGGACCGGGACAGGGGTCTCCTGAAGCTTTCTTT.

V usage is TRBV5-4 and J usage is TRBJ2-3; tentatively, D is TRBD1 (6 bases). The V and J ends lost 1 base and 1 base respectively, with 10 bases between them. Per the germline V gene, CDR1 is SGHNT and CDR2 is YYREEE (reference sequence). The CDR3 has 15 amino acids. CDR3 nucleotide sequence: TGTGCCAGCAGCTTGCAGACAGGACGCACAGATACGCAGTATTTT. This sequence encodes CASSLQTGRTDTQYF.

This clone was found once. This chain connects TRBV2 to TRBJ2-5; weak D call: TRBD2 (6 bases). CDR3 size: 14 residues. Germline CDR1 is SNHLY and CDR2 is FYNNEI. The ends were cut back, 6 bases at V and 5 bases at J, with 16 bases in the middle. The CDR3 DNA reads as TGTGCCAGCAGAAAGGGACTCTCGGGGGAGACCCAGTACTTC. Its protein product is CASRKGLSGETQYF.

V usage is TRBV11-3 and J usage is TRBJ2-7, with no clear D. This CDR3 contains 13 residues. Germline V lookup: CDR1 SGHNT, CDR2 YENEEA. V lost 4 bases, J lost 1 base, and 8 bases lay in between. DNA for the CDR3: TGTGCCAGCAGCTCCCATAATTCCTACGAGCAGTACTTC. Its protein product is CASSSHNSYEQYF.

The chain carries TRBV6-1 and TRBJ2-2; TRBD1 is a possible D gene (5 bases). The V end lost 3 bases, the J end lost 4 bases, and 12 bases lay between the germline ends. This CDR3 is built from 15 residues. Per germline, CDR1 MNHNS and CDR2 SASEGT. CDR3 protein: CASSDRTRSTGELFF. The CDR3 nucleotides read TGTGCCAGCAGTGACCGGACACGATCCACCGGGGAGCTGTTTTTT.

J is TRBJ1-3 and V is TRBV5-1, with D maybe TRBD1 (5 bases). Per the germline V gene, CDR1 is SGHRS and CDR2 is YFSETQ. V was clipped by 3 bases and J by 8 bases, with 15 bases between them. The CDR3 length is 14 residues. The CDR3 loop is CASSSGTTRDTIYF. The CDR3 coding sequence is TGCGCCAGCAGCTCAGGGACCACAAGGGACACCATATATTTT.

The chain joins TRBV5-1 to TRBJ2-3, with unresolved D. CDR3 length equals 14 residues. The V and J ends lost 4 bases and 0 bases respectively, with 9 bases between them. Germline-derived CDR1 and CDR2 are SGHRS and YFSETQ. CDR3 region: CASSGVASTDTQYF. The CDR3, as DNA: TGCGCCAGCAGCGGGGTCGCTAGCACAGATACGCAGTATTTT. Full variable domain (remainder filled in from reference TRBV5-1 and TRBJ2-3): KAGVTQTPRYLIKTRGQQVTLSCSPISGHRSVSWYQQTPGQGLQFLFEYFSETQRNKGNFPGRFSGRQFSNSRSEMNVSTLELGDSALYLCASSGVASTDTQYFGPGTRLTVL.

This chain connects TRBV7-9 to TRBJ2-5; 14 bases are shared with TRBD2. The CDR3 has 16 residues. Germline V gene sequence: CDR1 SEHNR, CDR2 FQNEAQ (reference sequence). V lost 5 bases, J lost 3 bases, and 5 bases stayed unmatched. In nucleotides, the CDR3 is TGTGCCAGCAGCCCGACTAGCGGGGGGGCCAAAGAGACCCAGTACTTC. Translated: CASSPTSGGAKETQYF.

This clone was recorded once. The CDR3 spells CASSELGSDYNEQFF. DNA for the CDR3: TGTGCCAGCAGTGAGTTAGGAAGTGATTACAATGAGCAGTTCTTC. The chain employs TRBV2 and TRBJ2-1, with D hard to call. Germline values: CDR1 SNHLY, CDR2 FYNNEI. The CDR3 sequence is 15 residues long. V lost 3 bases, J lost 4 bases, and 13 bases lay in between.

The chain carries TRBV4-1 and TRBJ1-4; D call uncertain. From germline, CDR1 is MGHRA and CDR2 YSYEKL. This CDR3 spans 15 amino acids. Trimming shortened V by 1 base and J by 5 bases, and 11 bases separated the two germline ends. The chain's CDR3 is CASSQAHTSNEKLFF. In nucleotides, the CDR3 is TGCGCCAGCAGCCAAGCCCACACCTCCAATGAAAAACTGTTTTTT.